This T cell receptor beta chain derives from a study of shared clonotypes between healthy human individuals. Broader study findings: Sequencing depth was a factor that was expected to affect clonotype sharing among donors.

Original processing methods: Filtering differed because ImmunoSEQ produced junction-only sequences that carried no quality scores. Some clones are missing from TCRdb's copy, which holds only in-frame ones; the method was immunoSEQ multiplex PCR. The DNA gave D and trimming, while V, J and clone size come from that table. The table records some 2,500,000 clones, 93% of them present only once. Comment on this clone: Its antigen remains unidentified.

This CDR3 has 14 residues. Germline CDR1 SGHRS, CDR2 YFSETQ. Between the trimmed V and J ends, which lost 0 bases and 0 bases, there was a span of 7 bases. CD4+ cells yielded CD45RA+ naive and CD45RA-negative memory subsets. The receptor comes from a man younger than 35 in good health. Some clones in this sample may be carry-over from other donors' samples. The chain carries TRBV5-1 and TRBJ2-7; D is ambiguous. The sample was naive CD4+ T cells from PBMCs. Subset denoted: CD45RA+ positively selected. The CDR3, as DNA: TGCGCCAGCAGCTTGGATGGGGACTCCTACGAGCAGTACTTC. Protein product: CASSLDGDSYEQYF.